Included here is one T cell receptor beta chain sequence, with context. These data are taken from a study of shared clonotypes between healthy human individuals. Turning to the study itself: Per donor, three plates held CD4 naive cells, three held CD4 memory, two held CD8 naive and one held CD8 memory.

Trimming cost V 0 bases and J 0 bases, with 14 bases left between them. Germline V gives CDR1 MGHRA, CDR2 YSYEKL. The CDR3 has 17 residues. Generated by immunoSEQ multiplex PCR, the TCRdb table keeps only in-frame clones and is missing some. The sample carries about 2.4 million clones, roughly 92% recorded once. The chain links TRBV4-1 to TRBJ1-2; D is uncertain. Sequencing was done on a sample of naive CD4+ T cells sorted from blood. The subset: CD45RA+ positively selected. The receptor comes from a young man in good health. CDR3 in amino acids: CASSQDSNDDTNYGYTF. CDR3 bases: TGCGCCAGCAGCCAAGATAGTAACGACGACACTAACTATGGCTACACCTTC.